The sequence of this T cell receptor (beta chain) was determined in a study of T cells after posttransplantation cyclophosphamide (dated by TCRdb to about 2016). With respect to the entire study: Using TRB sequencing, the study followed how the T cell repertoire reconstituted after myeloablative bone marrow transplantation in which posttransplantation cyclophosphamide served as GVHD prophylaxis. Samples from some 32 PTCy-treated patients and fewer than 20 related bone marrow donors of those patients were subjected to antigen receptor sequencing. Blood from every one of the roughly 33 PTCy patients who had 1-year posttransplant specimens underwent TRB sequencing. TRB sequencing was also done on up to 3 additional blood samples from 2 to 5.2 years after transplant in 3 patients, and on pretransplant blood from 4 patients. Because TRA and TRB clonality were tightly correlated in fewer than 10 samples, subsequent TCR analyses were focused on TRB only. Public TRB sequences were checked against a database of over 3,500 sequences associated with responses to pathogens, tumor antigens, self-antigens and alloantigens. On the study overall, not on this receptor specifically: Across fewer than 50 patients, recipient CMV seropositivity and CMV reactivation were highly associated with TRB clonality; PTCy diversity was similar to CNI/methotrexate controls. Donor-recipient similarity was low at 1-2 months but increased during the first year, and donor CD8+ memory clones often dominated later blood repertoires. The TRB repertoires of T cells infiltrating skin or GI tract showed only limited overlap with the TRB repertoires of T cells in blood.

Interpreted using the paper, the treatment or condition label stands for: high-dose cyclophosphamide on days +3 and +4 as single-agent GVHD prophylaxis. Busulfan and fludarabine conditioning, a related or unrelated marrow graft, and cyclophosphamide on days +3 and +4 were given to PTCy patients. PTCy-treated patients came from a prospective multi-institutional clinical trial. Peripheral blood and bone marrow mononuclear cells were isolated by Ficoll-Hypaque density centrifugation and cryopreserved. This clone has a count of ten or more. The clone's antigen remains unknown. The input lacks base qualities; no much larger clone sits a single base away. The CDR3 contains 15 residues, cysteine and phenylalanine counted. The retained sequence is limited to the CDR3, 45 bases, with the frame set at the first base. A distance of 16 bases separates the germline ends of V and J, which lose 3 bases and 8 bases respectively. In the germline V gene (reference sequence), CDR1 corresponds to LNHNV and CDR2 to YYDKDF.

TRB sequencing used genomic DNA with the immunoSEQ assay at survey resolution or the hsTCRB kit. The paper's data handling went like this. The immunoSEQ software was used for initial read processing, and the LymphoSeq R package was used for repertoire analyses. Clonality was computed as 1 minus normalized Shannon entropy, and a Gini coefficient was also calculated for each TRB dataset. Phenotypes of unsorted samples were inferred by mapping TRB sequences from sorted subsets of the recipient or donor onto unsorted samples of the same recipient. This immuneACCESS table, as held by TCRdb, lists in-frame sequences with V and J called but not all clones. Of the missing ones, under half trace to an unresolved V gene in checked studies; the others have no known cause. V and J calls and clone size are copied from that table; D and trimming were computed from the DNA. The sample has approximately 6,200 clones on record, with no singletons. About 5% of the sample lies in the top ten.

Sequencing used PBMCs, obtained after an allogeneic stem cell transplant with post-transplant cyclophosphamide. The chain joins TRBV15 to TRBJ1-4; D gene: possibly TRBD1, on 5 matching bases. The sequence was obtained from a male patient between 25 and 40 years old who received an allogeneic stem cell transplant from an unrelated donor, was CMV-positive, and had acute and chronic GVHD. After a transplant, certain T cells may trace back to the graft donor. The sequenced DNA: TGTGCCACCAGCAGGGAGGGGTTGGACTGGGAAAAACTGTTTTTT. Its protein product is CATSREGLDWEKLFF.